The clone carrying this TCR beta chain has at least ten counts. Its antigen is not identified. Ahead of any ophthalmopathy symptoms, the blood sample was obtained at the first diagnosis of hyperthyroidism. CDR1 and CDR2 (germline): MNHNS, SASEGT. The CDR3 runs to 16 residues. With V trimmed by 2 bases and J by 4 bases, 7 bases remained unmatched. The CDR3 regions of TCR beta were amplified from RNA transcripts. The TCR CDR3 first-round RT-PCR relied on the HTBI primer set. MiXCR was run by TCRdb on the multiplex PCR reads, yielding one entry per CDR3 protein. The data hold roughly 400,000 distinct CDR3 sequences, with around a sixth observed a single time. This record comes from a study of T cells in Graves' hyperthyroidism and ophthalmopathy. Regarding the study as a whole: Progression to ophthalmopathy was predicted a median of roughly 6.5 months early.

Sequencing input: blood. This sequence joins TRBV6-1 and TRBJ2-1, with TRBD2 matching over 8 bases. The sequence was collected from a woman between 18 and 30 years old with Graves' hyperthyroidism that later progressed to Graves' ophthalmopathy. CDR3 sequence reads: CASSEREGLGYNEQFF. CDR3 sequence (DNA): TGTGCCAGCAGTGAACGGGAGGGACTAGGGTACAATGAGCAGTTCTTC.